This TCR beta chain emerged from a study of beta chain features in type 1 diabetes. Germline lookup yields CDR1 SGHRS and CDR2 YFSETQ. The CDR3 runs to 13 residues. V dropped 3 bases and J dropped 12; count of bases not matched to a gene: 8. The single heparinised draw taken from each donor contained approximately 100 mL of blood on average. Study-level findings and limits: Shortening of TCRB CDR3s, moderate but significant, appeared in all four CD4+ subsets of Type 1 diabetes patients.

Regarding this clone: Its antigen is not identified.

The isolated RNA, all of it, was reverse transcribed, so expressed TCRB transcripts were what got sequenced. Clones were read by immunoSEQ multiplex PCR, and TCRdb kept only the in-frame ones, dropping some. The sample lists about 360,000 clones, around 12% occurring once. The sample taken for sequencing was naive CD4+ T cells from blood. The chain links TRBV5-1 to TRBJ2-1; 8 bases align to TRBD1. This clonotype originated in a man younger than 35 in good health. CDR3 bases: TGCGCCAGCAGCTCGGACAGGGCAAAACTGCAGTTCTTC. This codes for CASSSDRAKLQFF.